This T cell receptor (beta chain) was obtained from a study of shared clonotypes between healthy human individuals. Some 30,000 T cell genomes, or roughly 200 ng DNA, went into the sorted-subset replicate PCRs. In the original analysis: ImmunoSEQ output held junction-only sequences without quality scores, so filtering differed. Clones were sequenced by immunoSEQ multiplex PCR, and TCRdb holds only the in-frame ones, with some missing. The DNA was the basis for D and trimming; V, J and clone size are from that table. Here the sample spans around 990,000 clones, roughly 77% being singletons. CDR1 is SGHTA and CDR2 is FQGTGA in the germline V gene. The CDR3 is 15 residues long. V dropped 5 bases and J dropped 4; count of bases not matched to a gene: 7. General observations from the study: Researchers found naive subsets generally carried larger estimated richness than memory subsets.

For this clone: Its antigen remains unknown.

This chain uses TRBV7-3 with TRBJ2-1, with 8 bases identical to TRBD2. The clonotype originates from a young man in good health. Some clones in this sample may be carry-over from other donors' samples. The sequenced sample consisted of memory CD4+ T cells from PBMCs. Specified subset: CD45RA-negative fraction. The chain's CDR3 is CASSPGLVGYNEQFF. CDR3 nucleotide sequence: TGTGCCAGCAGCCCGGGACTAGTTGGTTACAATGAGCAGTTCTTC.